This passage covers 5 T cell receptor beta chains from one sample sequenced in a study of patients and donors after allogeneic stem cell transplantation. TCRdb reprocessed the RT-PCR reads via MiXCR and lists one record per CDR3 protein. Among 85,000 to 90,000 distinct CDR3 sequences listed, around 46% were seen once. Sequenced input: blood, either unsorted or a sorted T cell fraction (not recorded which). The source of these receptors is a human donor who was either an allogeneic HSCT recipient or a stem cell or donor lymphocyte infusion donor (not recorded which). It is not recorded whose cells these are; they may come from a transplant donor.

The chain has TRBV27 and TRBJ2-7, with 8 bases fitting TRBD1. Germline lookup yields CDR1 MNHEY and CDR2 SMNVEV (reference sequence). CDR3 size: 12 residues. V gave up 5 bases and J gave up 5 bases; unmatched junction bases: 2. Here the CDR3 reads CASSPGGHEQYF. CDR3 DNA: TGTGCCAGCAGTCCAGGGGGCCACGAGCAGTACTTC.

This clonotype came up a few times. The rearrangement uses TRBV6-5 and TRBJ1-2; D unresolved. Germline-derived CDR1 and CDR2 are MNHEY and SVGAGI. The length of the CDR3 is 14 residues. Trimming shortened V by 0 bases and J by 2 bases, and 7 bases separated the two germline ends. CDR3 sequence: CASSYSRKNYGYTF. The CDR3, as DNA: TGTGCCAGCAGTTACTCGAGGAAGAACTATGGCTACACCTTC.

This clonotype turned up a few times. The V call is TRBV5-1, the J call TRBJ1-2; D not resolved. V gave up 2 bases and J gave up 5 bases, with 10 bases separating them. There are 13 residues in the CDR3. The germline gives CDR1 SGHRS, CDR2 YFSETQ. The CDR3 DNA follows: TGCGCCAGCAGCTTTGGAGGCAGTTATGGCTACACCTTC. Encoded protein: CASSFGGSYGYTF.

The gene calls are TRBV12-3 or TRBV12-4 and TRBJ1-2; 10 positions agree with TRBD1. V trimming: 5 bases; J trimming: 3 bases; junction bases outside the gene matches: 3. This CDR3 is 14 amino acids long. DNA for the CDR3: TGTGCCAGCAGTCCAGGGACAGGGGACTATGGCTACACCTTC. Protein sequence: CASSPGTGDYGYTF.

This chain's CDR3 is CASSRSGTGHTEAFF. The CDR3 DNA sequence: TGTGCCAGCAGTCGATCCGGGACAGGTCACACTGAAGCTTTCTTT. This sequence joins TRBV6-5 and TRBJ1-1, with 8 bases aligning to TRBD1. CDR1 and CDR2 from the germline V gene are MNHEY and SVGAGI. This CDR3 is 15 amino acids long. With 5 bases clipped from V and 3 bases from J, the junction kept 8 bases outside the gene matches.